One and the same sample provided the 30 T cell receptor beta chains below, sequenced in a study of cytomegalovirus exposure and HLA in healthy donors (dated by TCRdb to about 2017). The library was generated by the immunoSEQ multiplex PCR assay. For the multiplex PCR, a mixture combining 60 forward primers for TCR Vbeta segments and 13 reverse primers for TCR Jbeta segments was used. TCRdb limited this immuneACCESS table to in-frame rearrangements with V and J called. A share of clones is missing; checked studies link under half to unresolved V genes, and the rest is unexplained. The sample has 150,000 to 200,000 clones on record, around four fifths of them singletons. Jointly, the top ten make up 2.5% to 3.5% of the sample. The sequenced sample was PBMCs. The receptors shown here come from a female donor in good health and CMV-seronegative.

V and J are TRBV5-5 and TRBJ2-6, with TRBD1 as a possible D gene (6 bases). This CDR3 comprises 15 residues. Germline-derived CDR1 and CDR2 are SGHKS and YYEKEE (reference sequence). Trimming shortened V by 2 bases and J by 3 bases, and 9 bases separated the two germline ends. The CDR3 sequence: CASSFRDIGANVLTF. The CDR3 region has the DNA TGTGCCAGCAGCTTCCGGGACATTGGGGCCAACGTCCTGACTTTC.

This clone came up a few times. The chain has TRBV6-5 and TRBJ2-1; 10 nucleotides agree with TRBD2. The CDR3 runs 15 residues. V lost 2 bases, J lost 9 bases, and 7 bases stayed unmatched. In germline, CDR1 is MNHEY, CDR2 SVGAGI. CDR3 coding DNA: TGTGCCAGCAGTTACCTAGCGGGAGTCGGGAGTGAGCAGTTCTTC. It codes for CASSYLAGVGSEQFF.

V and J are TRBV15 and TRBJ2-1; 8 bases align to TRBD2. From germline, CDR1 is LNHNV and CDR2 YYDKDF (reference sequence). V lost 0 bases, J lost 10 bases, and 5 bases stayed unmatched. This CDR3 is 14 amino acids long. CDR3 sequence (DNA): TGTGCCACCAGCAGAGATCGCGGGGGGATCGAGCAGTTCTTC. This encodes CATSRDRGGIEQFF. The full variable domain, its missing parts supplied by reference TRBV15 and TRBJ2-1, is DAMVIQNPRYQVTQFGKPVTLSCSQTLNHNVMYWYQQKSSQAPKLLFHYYDKDFNNEADTPDNFQSRRPNTSFCFLDIRSPGLGDTAMYLCATSRDRGGIEQFFGPGTRLTVL.

The chain is built from TRBV5-4 and TRBJ2-3, with D possibly matching TRBD1 (6 bases). The germline V gene has CDR1 SGHNT and CDR2 YYREEE (reference sequence). The V end lost 4 bases, the J end lost 4 bases, and 10 bases lay between the germline ends. The CDR3 spans 13 residues. The CDR3 loop is CASSLQGSDTQYF. In nucleotides, the CDR3 is TGTGCCAGCAGCCTACAGGGCTCAGATACGCAGTATTTT.

This chain uses TRBV6-1 with TRBJ1-5; D uncertain. Between the trimmed V and J ends, which lost 1 base and 11 bases, there was a span of 9 bases. Germline V CDR1 and CDR2: MNHNS, SASEGT. The CDR3 covers 12 residues. The CDR3 loop is CASSEVHSSQHF. The DNA for the CDR3 is TGTGCCAGCAGTGAAGTCCACAGTTCCCAGCATTTT.

J is TRBJ2-3 and V is TRBV6-5; D perhaps matches TRBD1 (6 bases). The germline gives CDR1 MNHEY, CDR2 SVGAGI. V lost 0 bases to trimming and J lost 7 bases, with 14 bases between them. This CDR3 comprises 15 residues. The CDR3 coding sequence is TGTGCCAGCAGTTACTCGGGGGCGGTCTCAAATACGCAGTATTTT. Amino acid sequence: CASSYSGAVSNTQYF.

This clone was detected only once. The gene calls are TRBV19 and TRBJ2-7; 12 nucleotides align to TRBD1. Germline-derived CDR1 and CDR2 are LNHDA and SQIVND (reference sequence). The CDR3 consists of 15 residues. J lost 6 bases, V lost 5 bases, and 8 bases had no gene match. The CDR3 DNA sequence: TGTGCCAGTAGTGCGCCGGGACAGGGGGCGGGCGAGCAGTACTTC. It is translated as CASSAPGQGAGEQYF.

V is TRBV6-5 and J is TRBJ2-7, with unresolved D. The CDR3 runs to 14 residues. The V gene lost 5 bases and the J gene lost 0 bases, with 11 bases spanning the gap. CDR1 and CDR2 from the germline V gene are MNHEY and SVGAGI. CDR3 loop: CASSQATTSYEQYF. For the CDR3, the DNA is TGTGCCAGCAGTCAGGCAACCACCTCCTACGAGCAGTACTTC.

The V and J genes are TRBV10-1 and TRBJ2-2; D is possibly TRBD1 (7 bases). The germline V gene has CDR1 WNHNN and CDR2 SYGVQD (reference sequence). The germline V and J ends were trimmed by 0 bases and 4 bases, with 12 bases remaining between them. This CDR3 is built from 16 residues. In DNA form, the CDR3 reads TGCGCCAGCAGTGAGTCGGGGGGACAGTTCACCGGGGAGCTGTTTTTT. This codes for CASSESGGQFTGELFF.

The chain combines TRBV7-9 with TRBJ2-3; 9 bases are a match to TRBD1. J lost 3 bases, V lost 8 bases, and 9 bases had no gene match. CDR3 size: 15 residues. Germline-derived CDR1 and CDR2 are SEHNR and FQNEAQ (reference sequence). CDR3 bases: TGTGCCAGCGACCTAGACAGGGGGGGAACAGATACGCAGTATTTT. Translated: CASDLDRGGTDTQYF.

The chain combines TRBV19 with TRBJ1-2; D gene ambiguous. The germline V gene encodes CDR1 LNHDA and CDR2 SQIVND (reference sequence). Trimming removed 6 bases at V and 3 bases at J, with 11 bases between. This CDR3 has 13 amino acids. The CDR3 nucleotides read TGTGCCAGTAGACTTCACCAAGACTATGGCTACACCTTC. It specifies CASRLHQDYGYTF. Drawing the rest from reference TRBV19 and TRBJ1-2, the complete variable domain is DGGITQSPKYLFRKEGQNVTLSCEQNLNHDAMYWYRQDPGQGLRLIYYSQIVNDFQKGDIAEGYSVSREKKESFPLTVTSAQKNPTAFYLCASRLHQDYGYTFGSGTRLTVV.

This clone came up a few times. The J gene is TRBJ2-5, the V gene TRBV11-1; 9 nucleotides line up with TRBD1. Germline loops: CDR1 SGHAT, CDR2 FQDESV (reference sequence). Trimming took 7 bases from V and 2 from J; bases not matched to a gene: 8. The CDR3 spans 15 residues. DNA of the CDR3: TGTGCCAGCACCATCTGGACAGGGGCACAAGAGACCCAGTACTTC. Protein: CASTIWTGAQETQYF.

This chain uses TRBV7-7 with TRBJ2-1; D is undetermined. CDR3 length: 13 residues. Germline CDR1 reads SSHAT; CDR2 reads FNYEAQ (reference sequence). V lost 1 base and J 4 bases, leaving 5 bases between the germline ends. CDR3 nucleotide sequence: TGTGCCAGCAGCTTAGAACAGTACAATGAGCAGTTCTTC. Protein product: CASSLEQYNEQFF.

This chain uses TRBV30 with TRBJ2-7; tentatively, D is TRBD2 (5 bases). The CDR3 extends over 13 amino acids. V dropped 0 bases and J dropped 2 bases, with 8 bases sitting between them. CDR1 GTSNPN and CDR2 SVGIG come from the germline V gene (reference sequence). CDR3 DNA sequence: TGTGCCTGGAGTGTTGGAGCGGCCTACGAGCAGTACTTC. Its protein is CAWSVGAAYEQYF.

CDR3 DNA: TGCGCCAGCAGCTTGGAGGGGACAACCGTCGAGCAGTACTTC. It yields the protein CASSLEGTTVEQYF. The chain has TRBV5-1 and TRBJ2-7; TRBD1 might be the D (6 bases). The CDR3 is 14 residues long. V lost 0 bases and J lost 6, with 13 bases in between. From germline, CDR1 is SGHRS and CDR2 YFSETQ. Full variable domain (missing parts from reference TRBV5-1 and TRBJ2-7): KAGVTQTPRYLIKTRGQQVTLSCSPISGHRSVSWYQQTPGQGLQFLFEYFSETQRNKGNFPGRFSGRQFSNSRSEMNVSTLELGDSALYLCASSLEGTTVEQYFGPGTRLTVT.

The chain recombines TRBV29-1 with TRBJ1-1, with 8 positions matching TRBD1. Germline-derived CDR1 and CDR2 are SQVTM and ANQGSEA. CDR3 length: 13 residues. V lost 1 base and J lost 4; bases outside the gene matches: 2. The CDR3 bases are TGCAGCGTTGAAGCTACAGGGGGCACTGAAGCTTTCTTT. This encodes CSVEATGGTEAFF.

V gene TRBV30 combines with J gene TRBJ1-2, with D maybe TRBD1 (6 bases). The germline V gene has CDR1 GTSNPN and CDR2 SVGIG (reference sequence). The V end was cut by 2 bases, the J end by 6 bases, with 10 bases between. CDR3 length equals 12 residues. Here the CDR3 DNA reads TGTGCCTGGAGTAGCAGGGGAGATGGCTACACCTTC. Its protein is CAWSSRGDGYTF.

This clone came up a few times. The sample carries other DNA sequences with the same CDR3. The chain employs TRBV18 and TRBJ1-4; the D is unclear. CDR3 length: 15 residues. Germline loops: CDR1 KGHSH, CDR2 LQKENI. Trimming shortened V by 2 bases and J by 0 bases, and 7 bases separated the two germline ends. In DNA, the CDR3 is TGTGCCAGCTCACCAAGACAAACAACTAATGAAAAACTGTTTTTT. Translating gives CASSPRQTTNEKLFF.

V is TRBV5-6 and J is TRBJ2-1, with 7 bases fitting TRBD2. The CDR3 has 16 amino acids. CDR1 and CDR2 (germline): SGHDT, YYEEEE. With 0 bases clipped from V and 2 bases from J, the junction kept 5 bases outside the gene matches. The CDR3 nucleotides are TGTGCCAGCAGCTTGGATCGGGGGGTGGCCTACAATGAGCAGTTCTTC. This translates into CASSLDRGVAYNEQFF.

This chain links TRBV7-2 with TRBJ2-3; possibly TRBD2 for D (6 bases). The CDR3 covers 17 residues. CDR1 SGHTA and CDR2 FQGNSA come from the germline V gene. Trimming pared 1 base from V and 2 bases from J, leaving 16 bases between. CDR3 coding DNA: TGTGCCAGCAGCTTAGAGTCCGCGGGGCGGTACACAGATACGCAGTATTTT. It is translated as CASSLESAGRYTDTQYF.

The chain couples TRBV28 to TRBJ1-1; 7 bases line up with TRBD1. This CDR3 has 15 amino acids. The germline CDR1 and CDR2 sequences are MDHEN and SYDVKM. The V segment lost 8 bases and the J segment 0 bases; nucleotides outside the gene matches: 9. As DNA, the CDR3 is TGTGCCAGCTCAGAGAGACAGGGACTGAACACTGAAGCTTTCTTT. The encoded protein is CASSERQGLNTEAFF.

The chain combines TRBV7-2 with TRBJ2-3, with TRBD1 matching 10 bases. V shed 8 bases, J shed 8 bases, and the junction held 22 bases outside the gene matches. CDR3 length: 18 amino acids. Germline CDR1 reads SGHTA; CDR2 reads FQGNSA. The CDR3 reads CASVLHGGTGATEGTQYF. CDR3 bases: TGTGCCAGCGTACTACACGGGGGGACAGGGGCCACCGAAGGTACGCAGTATTTT.

The DNA of the CDR3 is TGTGCCAGTAGCCTAGGGACTCGGGAGCAGTTCTTC. It codes for CASSLGTREQFF. V gene TRBV19 combines with J gene TRBJ2-1; tentatively, D is TRBD2 (6 bases). The CDR3 covers 12 residues. Between the trimmed V and J ends, which lost 6 bases and 10 bases, there was a span of 13 bases. In germline, CDR1 is LNHDA, CDR2 SQIVND (reference sequence).

CDR3 nucleotide sequence: TGTGCCAGCAGCTTAGGGGGACAGGGCGCAGATACGCAGTATTTT. Protein sequence: CASSLGGQGADTQYF. The V and J genes are TRBV13 and TRBJ2-3; 9 bases line up with TRBD1. The trim removed 0 bases at V and 4 bases at J, leaving 2 bases unmatched. Germline values: CDR1 PRHDT, CDR2 FYEKMQ (reference sequence). CDR3 length: 15 amino acids.

In its sample, this clone was seen many times. The chain employs TRBV5-1 and TRBJ1-1; TRBD1 agrees at 7 bases. This CDR3 contains 15 residues. The V gene end was trimmed by 0 bases and the J gene end by 4 bases; junction bases not matched to a gene: 6. Per the germline V gene, CDR1 is SGHRS and CDR2 is YFSETQ. CDR3 coding DNA: TGCGCCAGCAGCTTGGTGAGACAGGGTATCACTGAAGCTTTCTTT. It encodes CASSLVRQGITEAFF.

This sequence joins TRBV19 and TRBJ2-1; D gene uncertain. The CDR3 consists of 17 residues. V was clipped by 7 bases and J by 0 bases, with 19 bases between them. Germline loops: CDR1 LNHDA, CDR2 SQIVND (reference sequence). This CDR3 is CASNPREDMSSYNEQFF. CDR3 sequence (DNA): TGTGCCAGTAATCCGAGAGAGGATATGAGCTCCTACAATGAGCAGTTCTTC.

The chain uses TRBV5-1 and TRBJ2-7; 8 nucleotides agree with TRBD1. V lost 0 bases and J lost 7; bases outside the gene matches: 6. This CDR3 spans 14 amino acids. The germline V gene encodes CDR1 SGHRS and CDR2 YFSETQ. The CDR3 spells CASSLGTGSEEQYF. In DNA form, the CDR3 reads TGCGCCAGCAGCTTGGGGACAGGGTCAGAAGAGCAGTACTTC.

The chain recombines TRBV2 with TRBJ1-2; 7 bases are shared with TRBD1. V dropped 5 bases and J dropped 4; count of bases not matched to a gene: 1. Looked up from germline, CDR1 is SNHLY and CDR2 is FYNNEI. The CDR3 sequence is 12 residues long. CDR3 region: CASSRDSYGYTF. The CDR3 DNA sequence: TGTGCCAGCAGTCGGGACAGCTATGGCTACACCTTC.

The rearrangement uses TRBV28 and TRBJ2-7; 11 bases agree with TRBD1. The V gene end was trimmed by 7 bases and the J gene end by 5 bases; junction bases not matched to a gene: 7. Per germline, CDR1 MDHEN and CDR2 SYDVKM. The CDR3 has 14 amino acids. CDR3 residues: CASTRTGGIHEQYF. The CDR3 region has the DNA TGTGCCAGCACCCGGACAGGGGGCATCCACGAGCAGTACTTC.

V and J are TRBV5-5 and TRBJ1-5; 7 positions match TRBD1. From germline, CDR1 is SGHKS and CDR2 YYEKEE (reference sequence). The CDR3 totals 15 residues. Germline trimming cut 5 bases from V and 2 bases from J; bases unmatched to any gene: 7. CDR3: CASSGTGTGNQPQHF. Written as DNA, the CDR3 is TGTGCCAGCAGTGGAACCGGGACAGGCAATCAGCCCCAGCATTTT.